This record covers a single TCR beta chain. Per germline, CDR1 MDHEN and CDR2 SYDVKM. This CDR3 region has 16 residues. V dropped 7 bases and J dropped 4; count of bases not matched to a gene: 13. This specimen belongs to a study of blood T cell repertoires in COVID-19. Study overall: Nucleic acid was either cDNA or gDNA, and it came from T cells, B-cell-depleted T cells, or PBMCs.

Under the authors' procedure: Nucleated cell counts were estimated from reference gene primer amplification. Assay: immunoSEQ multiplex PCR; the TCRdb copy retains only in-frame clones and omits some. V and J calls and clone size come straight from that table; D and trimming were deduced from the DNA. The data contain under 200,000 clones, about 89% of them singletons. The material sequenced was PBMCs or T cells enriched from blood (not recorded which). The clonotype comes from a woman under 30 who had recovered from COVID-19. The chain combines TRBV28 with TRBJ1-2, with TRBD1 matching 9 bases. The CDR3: CASTGTGINRSYGYTF. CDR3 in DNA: TGTGCCAGCACCGGGACAGGGATTAATCGGTCCTATGGCTACACCTTC.